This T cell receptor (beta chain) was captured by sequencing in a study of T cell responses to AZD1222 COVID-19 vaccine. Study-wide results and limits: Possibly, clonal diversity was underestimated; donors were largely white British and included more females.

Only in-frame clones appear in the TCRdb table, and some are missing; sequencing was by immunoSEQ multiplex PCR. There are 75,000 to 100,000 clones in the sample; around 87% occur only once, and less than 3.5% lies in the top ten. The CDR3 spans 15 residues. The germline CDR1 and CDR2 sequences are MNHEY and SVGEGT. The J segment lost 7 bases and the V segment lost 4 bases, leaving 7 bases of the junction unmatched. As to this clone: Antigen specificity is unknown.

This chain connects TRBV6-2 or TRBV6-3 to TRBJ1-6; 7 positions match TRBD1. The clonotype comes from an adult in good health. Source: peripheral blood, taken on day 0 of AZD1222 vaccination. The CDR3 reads CASSWGQFENSPLHF. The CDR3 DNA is TGTGCCAGCAGTTGGGGACAGTTCGAGAATTCACCCCTCCACTTT.